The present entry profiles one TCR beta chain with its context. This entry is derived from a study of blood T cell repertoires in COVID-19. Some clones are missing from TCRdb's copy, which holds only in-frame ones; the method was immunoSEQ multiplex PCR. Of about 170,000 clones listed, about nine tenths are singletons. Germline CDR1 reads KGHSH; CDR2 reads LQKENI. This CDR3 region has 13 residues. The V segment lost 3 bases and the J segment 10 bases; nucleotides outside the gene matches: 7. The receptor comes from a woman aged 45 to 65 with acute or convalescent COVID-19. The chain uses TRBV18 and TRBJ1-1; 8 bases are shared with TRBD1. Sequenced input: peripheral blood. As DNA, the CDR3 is TGTGCCAGCTCACCCCCGCCCGGGACAGGAGCTTTCTTT. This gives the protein CASSPPPGTGAFF.